The source of this T cell receptor (beta chain) is a study of identical twins. Notes on the study in general: Within cord blood, abundant beta clonotypes carried fewer insertions, but memory repertoires showed no such trend. Conclusions were drawn cross-sectionally by statistical analysis, without following the same donors.

MiXCR, applied by TCRdb to the 5' RACE reads, yields one record per CDR3 protein. Here the sample spans approximately 490,000 distinct CDR3 sequences, under 25% being singletons. Worth noting for this clonotype: Antigen unknown.

From germline, CDR1 is SNHLY and CDR2 FYNNEI. Trimming shortened V by 6 bases and J by 7 bases, and 19 bases separated the two germline ends. CDR3 length: 15 amino acids. These data also featured in a second study, about yellow fever vaccine responses in identical twins.

The sequence was obtained from a woman aged 18-29 years in good health. Sequenced: CD4+ T cells sorted from blood. The rearrangement uses TRBV2 and TRBJ2-1; D is uncertain. The CDR3 coding sequence is TGTGCCAGCAGGAAAGGTGGGGTTGGGATTAATGAGCAGTTCTTC. Its protein product is CASRKGGVGINEQFF.